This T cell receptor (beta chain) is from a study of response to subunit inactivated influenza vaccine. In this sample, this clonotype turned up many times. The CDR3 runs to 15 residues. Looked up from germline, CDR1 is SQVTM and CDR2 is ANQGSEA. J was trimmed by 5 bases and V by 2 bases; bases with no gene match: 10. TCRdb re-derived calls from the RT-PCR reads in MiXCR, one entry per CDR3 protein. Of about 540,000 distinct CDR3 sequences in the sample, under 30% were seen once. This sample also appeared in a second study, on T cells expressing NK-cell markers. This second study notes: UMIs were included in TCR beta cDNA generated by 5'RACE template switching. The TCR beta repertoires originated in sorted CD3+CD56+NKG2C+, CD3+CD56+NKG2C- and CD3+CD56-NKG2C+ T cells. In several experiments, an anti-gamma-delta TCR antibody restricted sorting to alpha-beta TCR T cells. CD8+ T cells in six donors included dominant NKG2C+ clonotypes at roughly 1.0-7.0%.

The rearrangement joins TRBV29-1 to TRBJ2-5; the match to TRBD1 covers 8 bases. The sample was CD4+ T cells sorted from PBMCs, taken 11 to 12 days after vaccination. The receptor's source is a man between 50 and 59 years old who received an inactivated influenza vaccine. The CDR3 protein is CSVEFRGQGVETQYF. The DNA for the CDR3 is TGCAGCGTTGAATTCAGAGGACAGGGAGTTGAGACCCAGTACTTC.